The 27 T cell receptor beta chains presented below share a single source sample, sequenced in a study of T cell responses to AZD1222 COVID-19 vaccine. Libraries were prepared by immunoSEQ multiplex PCR; TCRdb keeps only in-frame clonotypes and omits some of them. The sample carries tens of thousands of clones, around nine tenths recorded once. Specimen: peripheral blood, collected 28 days after the second AZD1222 dose. These receptor sequences come from an adult who received the AZD1222 COVID-19 vaccine.

The chain uses TRBV4-1 and TRBJ2-4; the D gene could be TRBD1 or TRBD2 (7 bases each). Deletions cut 0 bases from V and 3 bases from J, with 12 bases between. Germline CDR1 MGHRA, CDR2 YSYEKL. This CDR3 is built from 16 residues. CDR3 in amino acids: CASSQETGRVKNIQYF. Here the CDR3 DNA reads TGCGCCAGCAGCCAAGAGACAGGGAGGGTCAAAAACATTCAGTACTTC.

The CDR3 region has the DNA TGTGCCAGCAGTGCCAGGACAGGGGCCTACGAGCAGTACTTC. This gives the protein CASSARTGAYEQYF. This chain connects TRBV2 to TRBJ2-7; 9 bases match TRBD1. The ends lost 4 bases at V and 2 bases at J; junction bases unmatched: 3. Germline CDR1 is SNHLY and CDR2 is FYNNEI. The CDR3 covers 14 residues.

This rearrangement joins TRBV25-1 to TRBJ2-6, with 7 bases lining up with TRBD1. Unmatched junction bases numbered 7, after V lost 9 bases and J lost 2 bases. The CDR3 has 15 residues. Germline CDR1 is MGHDK and CDR2 is SYGVNS. Written as DNA, the CDR3 is TGTGCCAGTTCCAAACAGGGGACTGGGGCCAACGTCCTGACTTTC. It is translated as CASSKQGTGANVLTF. Based on the CDR3 plus reference TRBV25-1 and TRBJ2-6, the full variable domain is EADIYQTPRYLVIGTGKKITLECSQTMGHDKMYWYQQDPGMELHLIHYSYGVNSTEKGDLSSESTVSRIRTEHFPLTLESARPSHTSQYLCASSKQGTGANVLTFGAGSRLTVL.

The chain links TRBV2 to TRBJ2-1; D is perhaps TRBD2 (6 bases). This CDR3 comprises 18 residues. CDR1 SNHLY and CDR2 FYNNEI come from the germline V gene. Trimming cost V 3 bases and J 0 bases, with 18 bases left between them. CDR3 nucleotides: TGTGCCAGCAGTGACCCTACCGGGGGTACAAGCTCCTACAATGAGCAGTTCTTC. Translated, it gives CASSDPTGGTSSYNEQFF.

The rearrangement joins TRBV4-3 to TRBJ2-1; 7 bases are a match to TRBD1. V lost 2 bases to trimming and J lost 8 bases; unmatched junction nucleotides: 9. Looked up from germline, CDR1 is LGHNA and CDR2 is YSLEER. The CDR3 loop spans 15 amino acids. This chain's CDR3 is CASSQYEQGKDEQFF. The CDR3, as DNA: TGCGCCAGCAGCCAATACGAACAGGGGAAGGATGAGCAGTTCTTC.

The chain carries TRBV5-1 and TRBJ1-3; D might be TRBD1 (6 bases). CDR3 length equals 16 residues. V gave up 4 bases and J gave up 8 bases, with 22 bases separating them. Germline V CDR1 and CDR2: SGHRS, YFSETQ. The CDR3, as DNA: TGCGCCAGCAGCCTTGGCCTCCGACAGGCCATAGACACCATATATTTT. It codes for CASSLGLRQAIDTIYF.

This clone has more than one count but fewer than ten. The chain links TRBV4-2 to TRBJ2-7; 7 nucleotides align to TRBD2. The CDR3 sequence is 15 residues long. CDR1 is LGHNA, CDR2 YNFKEQ, per germline. V lost 3 bases and J lost 5; bases outside the gene matches: 10. DNA of the CDR3: TGTGCCAGCAGCCAGTCCATCGGGGGGTACGACGAGCAGTACTTC. Residues: CASSQSIGGYDEQYF.

This clone has only one observation. This chain joins TRBV20-1 and TRBJ2-7; D remains ambiguous. Trimming shortened V by 1 base and J by 4 bases, and 5 bases separated the two germline ends. CDR1 is DFQATT, CDR2 SNEGSKA, per germline (reference sequence). This CDR3 region has 11 residues. The chain's CDR3 is CSARADYEQYF. The CDR3 DNA reads as TGCAGTGCTAGAGCAGATTACGAGCAGTACTTC.

The V call is TRBV10-2, the J call TRBJ2-1, with D perhaps TRBD1 or TRBD2 (5 bases each). The V gene lost 0 bases and the J gene lost 6 bases, with 21 bases spanning the gap. There are 18 residues in the CDR3. CDR1 is WSHSY, CDR2 SAAADI, per germline. The CDR3 region has the DNA TGCGCCAGCAGTGAGTCGAAAAGGGGCAGGAGGTTGGGCAATGAGCAGTTCTTC. It codes for CASSESKRGRRLGNEQFF.

The chain couples TRBV7-9 to TRBJ1-2; TRBD1 might be the D (6 bases). The CDR3 length is 17 residues. Germline assignment: CDR1 SEHNR and CDR2 FQNEAQ (reference sequence). The V end was cut by 2 bases, the J end by 0 bases, with 16 bases between. The CDR3 region has the DNA TGTGCCAGCAGCTTAAGTCGGACAGACTCCCCTAACTATGGCTACACCTTC. Protein product: CASSLSRTDSPNYGYTF. Complete variable domain (other parts from reference TRBV7-9 and TRBJ1-2): DTGVSQNPRHKITKRGQNVTFRCDPISEHNRLYWYRQTLGQGPEFLTYFQNEAQLEKSRLLSDRFSAERPKGSFSTLEIQRTEQGDSAMYLCASSLSRTDSPNYGYTFGSGTRLTVV.

The chain is built from TRBV9 and TRBJ2-7, with TRBD1 matching 10 bases. Germline CDR1 SGDLS, CDR2 YYNGEE. This CDR3 spans 15 amino acids. J lost 6 bases, V lost 0 bases, and 6 bases had no gene match. The CDR3 DNA reads TGTGCCAGCAGCGTAGAGACAGGGGGCCGAAGCGAGCAGTACTTC. Translated, it gives CASSVETGGRSEQYF. Full variable domain (rest looked up from reference TRBV9 and TRBJ2-7): DSGVTQTPKHLITATGQRVTLRCSPRSGDLSVYWYQQSLDQGLQFLIQYYNGEERAKGNILERFSAQQFPDLHSELNLSSLELGDSALYFCASSVETGGRSEQYFGPGTRLTVT.

The chain couples TRBV28 to TRBJ2-2; possibly TRBD1 or TRBD2 for D (5 bases each). The ends were cut back, 5 bases at V and 4 bases at J, with 26 bases in the middle. The CDR3 extends over 19 amino acids. Germline CDR1 reads MDHEN; CDR2 reads SYDVKM. The CDR3 is CASSTFLGPFGGATGELFF. The CDR3 region has the DNA TGTGCCAGCAGTACATTTCTGGGGCCGTTTGGGGGAGCCACCGGGGAGCTGTTTTTT.

This chain links TRBV29-1 with TRBJ2-1; D remains ambiguous. Trimming cost V 0 bases and J 0 bases, with 6 bases left between them. From germline, CDR1 is SQVTM and CDR2 ANQGSEA. CDR3 length: 14 amino acids. The CDR3 sequence is CSVEEGDSYNEQFF. CDR3 nucleotide sequence: TGCAGCGTTGAAGAGGGTGACTCCTACAATGAGCAGTTCTTC.

The CDR3 region is CASSQVGPEGDEKLFF. The CDR3 DNA reads as TGCGCCAGCAGCCAAGTGGGACCCGAGGGGGATGAAAAACTGTTTTTT. This chain connects TRBV4-3 to TRBJ1-4; D possibly corresponds to TRBD1 (6 bases). With 1 base removed from V and 6 bases from J, the gap between germline ends came to 15 bases. Germline V lookup: CDR1 LGHNA, CDR2 YSLEER. The CDR3 totals 16 residues.

V is TRBV4-3 and J is TRBJ1-4; 10 bases map to TRBD1. There are 17 residues in the CDR3. V lost 0 bases and J lost 5; bases outside the gene matches: 6. The V gene's germline CDR1 is LGHNA and CDR2 YSLEER. The CDR3 DNA sequence: TGCGCCAGCAGCCAAGACCGCGGGGACAGGGGCAATGAAAAACTGTTTTTT. Its translation is CASSQDRGDRGNEKLFF.

CDR3 amino acids: CASSPKGTGGDEQYF. Here the CDR3 DNA reads TGTGCCAGCTCACCCAAAGGGACAGGGGGCGACGAGCAGTACTTC. The V and J genes are TRBV18 and TRBJ2-7; 12 bases fit TRBD1. The germline V gene has CDR1 KGHSH and CDR2 LQKENI. J lost 5 bases, V lost 3 bases, and 5 bases had no gene match. The CDR3 spans 15 residues.

The chain combines TRBV10-3 with TRBJ1-1, with D perhaps matching TRBD1 (6 bases). CDR1 is ENHRY and CDR2 is SYGVKD in the germline V gene. The CDR3 consists of 14 residues. V was trimmed by 5 bases and J by 7 bases, leaving 17 bases between them. The CDR3 spells CAISTQQGSGEAFF. The CDR3 DNA follows: TGTGCCATCAGTACTCAACAGGGTTCTGGTGAAGCTTTCTTT.

The genes are TRBV6-2 or TRBV6-3 and TRBJ2-2, with 8 bases identical to TRBD2. With V trimmed by 0 bases and J by 4 bases, 7 bases remained unmatched. Germline V gene lookup returns CDR1 MNHEY and CDR2 SVGEGT. This CDR3 comprises 17 residues. CDR3 sequence reads: CASSYSAAGASTGELFF. DNA for the CDR3: TGTGCCAGCAGTTACTCGGCAGCGGGGGCCTCCACCGGGGAGCTGTTTTTT.

The chain combines TRBV5-1 with TRBJ2-7, with 8 bases aligning to TRBD1. The CDR3 is 19 residues long. V shed 1 base, J shed 2 bases, and the junction held 17 bases outside the gene matches. Germline CDR1 is SGHRS and CDR2 is YFSETQ. Written as DNA, the CDR3 is TGCGCCAGCAGCTTGAGGCGCGCAGGGGGCGCATCCCCTACCTACGAGCAGTACTTC. Its translation is CASSLRRAGGASPTYEQYF.

J is TRBJ2-5 and V is TRBV5-6, with 9 bases fitting TRBD1. V lost 4 bases, J lost 1 base, and 5 bases stayed unmatched. The germline CDR1 and CDR2 sequences are SGHDT and YYEEEE. CDR3 length: 15 amino acids. The CDR3 is CASSLPGQGQETQYF. CDR3 DNA: TGTGCCAGCAGCCTACCGGGACAGGGCCAAGAGACCCAGTACTTC.

The DNA for the CDR3 is TGTGCCTGGAGTCCAGGGGGAATAAGTGAAAAACTGTTTTTT. It yields the protein CAWSPGGISEKLFF. The J gene is TRBJ1-4, the V gene TRBV30; TRBD1 matches 7 bases. The trim removed 2 bases at V and 7 bases at J, leaving 7 bases unmatched. The CDR3 is 14 amino acids. Germline lookup yields CDR1 GTSNPN and CDR2 SVGIG (reference sequence).

The chain has TRBV11-3 and TRBJ2-1; the match to TRBD1 covers 10 bases. In germline, CDR1 is SGHNT, CDR2 YENEEA. J was trimmed by 9 bases and V by 6 bases; bases with no gene match: 5. The CDR3 is 13 residues long. The CDR3 bases are TGTGCCAGCAGGGACGGACAGGGGGGTGAGCAGTTCTTC. This translates into CASRDGQGGEQFF.

V gene TRBV4-2 combines with J gene TRBJ2-7; 9 bases align to TRBD1. J lost 2 bases, V lost 4 bases, and 3 bases had no gene match. This CDR3 spans 14 amino acids. Per germline, CDR1 LGHNA and CDR2 YNFKEQ. CDR3 DNA: TGTGCCAGCAGCCTGGGACAGGGTACCTACGAGCAGTACTTC. Its protein is CASSLGQGTYEQYF.

The genes are TRBV28 and TRBJ1-4; D possibly corresponds to TRBD1 (6 bases). Germline assignment: CDR1 MDHEN and CDR2 SYDVKM. V lost 8 bases and J 4 bases, leaving 14 bases between the germline ends. The CDR3 contains 14 residues. CDR3 nucleotide sequence: TGTGCCAGCCTCCCGGACAGCCTTAATGAAAAACTGTTTTTT. Its translation: CASLPDSLNEKLFF.

This clone was counted a few times. The chain has TRBV6-5 and TRBJ1-4; a weak D match, TRBD1 (6 bases). The CDR3 contains 16 residues. Between the trimmed V and J ends, which lost 3 bases and 0 bases, there was a span of 11 bases. The germline V gene has CDR1 MNHEY and CDR2 SVGAGI. The CDR3 is CASSYKGGATNEKLFF. The CDR3 DNA follows: TGTGCCAGCAGTTATAAGGGGGGAGCAACTAATGAAAAACTGTTTTTT.

The chain is built from TRBV2 and TRBJ1-4; D remains ambiguous. Germline CDR1 SNHLY, CDR2 FYNNEI. This CDR3 contains 13 residues. The V end lost 1 base, the J end lost 8 bases, and 8 bases lay between the germline ends. CDR3 sequence: CASSEDRAEKLFF. The DNA of the CDR3 is TGTGCCAGCAGTGAAGACAGAGCGGAAAAACTGTTTTTT.

The chain links TRBV11-2 to TRBJ2-5; no clear D. The CDR3 covers 15 residues. CDR1 and CDR2 from the germline V gene are SGHAT and FQNNGV. V was clipped by 2 bases and J by 1 base, with 11 bases between them. CDR3 bases: TGTGCCAGCAGCTTAAACGGTTTTGGCCAAGAGACCCAGTACTTC. This gives the protein CASSLNGFGQETQYF.